This section outlines one TCR beta chain sequence together with its context. Its antigen remains unidentified. Germline CDR1 reads SQVTM; CDR2 reads ANQGSEA. V lost 0 bases to trimming and J lost 0 bases, with 12 bases between them. This CDR3 region has 16 residues. These data originate in a study of blood T cells in healthy people across ages. Findings and caveats of the study: Roughly linearly, TCR beta diversity per million T cells fell as age increased. Possibly confounding the expanded clonotype changes was the fact that donor CMV status was unknown.

For the second PCR, which ran for about 6 to 11 cycles, a sample-barcoded 5' primer and a J-beta primer mix were used. TCRdb recomputed calls from the 5' RACE reads with MiXCR, one row per CDR3 protein. The data contain around 970,000 distinct CDR3 sequences, just over 50% of them singletons. The sequence was collected from a woman aged 55 to 70 in good health. The V call is TRBV29-1, the J call TRBJ2-1, with D uncertain. Specimen: blood. The CDR3: CSVEDRELRSYNEQFF. CDR3 in DNA: TGCAGCGTTGAAGATCGTGAGCTCCGCTCCTACAATGAGCAGTTCTTC.